The 32 T cell receptor beta chains listed next were all sequenced from one sample in a study of lymphopenia after photon versus proton radiotherapy. Libraries were prepared by immunoSEQ multiplex PCR; TCRdb keeps only in-frame clonotypes and omits some of them. The data hold under 30,000 clones, with 90% observed a single time. The sequenced sample was peripheral blood, obtained from a patient treated with photon-based radiotherapy. The receptor source for this set is a woman in her forties or fifties with cholangiocarcinoma.

This chain joins TRBV28 and TRBJ2-1; 7 bases map to TRBD1. CDR1 is MDHEN, CDR2 SYDVKM, per germline. V lost 7 bases, J lost 3 bases, and 15 bases stayed unmatched. CDR3 size: 17 residues. CDR3 bases: TGTGCCAGCAATTCCCCCGCGGCCGGGACAGACTACAATGAGCAGTTCTTC. Translating it yields CASNSPAAGTDYNEQFF.

The V gene is TRBV7-9, the J gene TRBJ2-7; a weak D match, TRBD1 (5 bases). The CDR3 has 14 amino acids. V was cut by 3 bases and J by 3 bases, with 12 bases left in between. Germline CDR1 reads SEHNR; CDR2 reads FQNEAQ (reference sequence). The CDR3 DNA follows: TGTGCCAGCAGCTTTGGAGACAGATACTACGAGCAGTACTTC. Encoded protein: CASSFGDRYYEQYF.

The chain couples TRBV18 to TRBJ2-1; D gene unclear. The V end lost 3 bases, the J end lost 8 bases, and 8 bases lay between the germline ends. This CDR3 region has 12 residues. CDR1 is KGHSH, CDR2 LQKENI, per germline. CDR3 region: CASSPSWDEQFF. The CDR3 nucleotides are TGTGCCAGCTCACCCAGCTGGGATGAGCAGTTCTTC.

The CDR3 region is CASSSPSSTDTQYF. The CDR3, as DNA: TGTGCCAGCAGTTCCCCATCTAGCACAGATACGCAGTATTTT. The chain links TRBV25-1 to TRBJ2-3; no clear D gene. Trimming took off 5 bases at V and 0 bases at J, with 9 bases between the two ends. The germline V gene encodes CDR1 MGHDK and CDR2 SYGVNS. The CDR3 extends over 14 amino acids.

This clone was picked up one time. This chain links TRBV29-1 with TRBJ2-3, with D perhaps given as TRBD1 or TRBD2 (5 bases each). Trimming removed 4 bases at V and 2 bases at J, with 16 bases between. The germline gives CDR1 SQVTM, CDR2 ANQGSEA. CDR3 length equals 15 residues. CDR3 in DNA: TGCAGCGTTGGAGGTCGTGGGGGATTCACAGATACGCAGTATTTT. This codes for CSVGGRGGFTDTQYF.

The chain is built from TRBV7-6 and TRBJ1-1; 7 nucleotides match TRBD1. The CDR3 is made up of 15 amino acids. Germline V gene data show CDR1 as SGHVS and CDR2 as FNYEAQ. After removal of 7 bases from V and 1 base from J, the junction contained 9 bases not matched to a gene. The CDR3 DNA follows: TGTGCCAGCACCCCCCAGGGGGGTCAGAACACTGAAGCTTTCTTT. Protein product: CASTPQGGQNTEAFF.

This clone was detected only a few times. The rearrangement joins TRBV18 to TRBJ2-5; no definite D call. The CDR3 spans 15 residues. V dropped 4 bases and J dropped 2 bases, with 14 bases sitting between them. Looked up from germline, CDR1 is KGHSH and CDR2 is LQKENI. This chain's CDR3 is CASSRAPDSQETQYF. CDR3 DNA: TGTGCCAGCTCACGAGCGCCCGACTCACAAGAGACCCAGTACTTC.

This chain links TRBV7-9 with TRBJ2-5; 7 nucleotides line up with TRBD2. This CDR3 is 16 amino acids long. V shed 1 base, J shed 0 bases, and the junction held 5 bases outside the gene matches. Germline V lookup: CDR1 SEHNR, CDR2 FQNEAQ (reference sequence). The CDR3 bases are TGTGCCAGCAGCTTAGGACGCGGGAGCAACCAAGAGACCCAGTACTTC. This encodes CASSLGRGSNQETQYF.

The V call is TRBV19, the J call TRBJ1-3; 7 nucleotides align to TRBD1. The ends lost 6 bases at V and 4 bases at J; junction bases unmatched: 6. This CDR3 spans 14 amino acids. CDR1 is LNHDA, CDR2 SQIVND, per germline (reference sequence). CDR3 loop: CASRESGQGNTIYF. The CDR3 DNA is TGTGCCAGTAGGGAATCGGGACAGGGAAACACCATATATTTT.

The chain has TRBV6-5 and TRBJ1-3; D ambiguous. CDR1 is MNHEY and CDR2 is SVGAGI in the germline V gene. V lost 0 bases and J lost 0, with 6 bases in between. The CDR3 has 15 amino acids. CDR3 protein: CASSYSSDSGNTIYF. The CDR3 DNA is TGTGCCAGCAGTTACTCGTCAGACTCTGGAAACACCATATATTTT.

The chain uses TRBV6-5 and TRBJ1-2; 7 nucleotides match TRBD1. The CDR3 has 14 residues. The germline CDR1 and CDR2 sequences are MNHEY and SVGAGI. The trim removed 5 bases at V and 4 bases at J, leaving 7 bases unmatched. CDR3 DNA sequence: TGTGCCAGCAGTCAAACGGGACAGTCCTATGGCTACACCTTC. It encodes CASSQTGQSYGYTF.

The chain carries TRBV5-6 and TRBJ2-1; D ambiguous. Per the germline V gene, CDR1 is SGHDT and CDR2 is YYEEEE. This CDR3 has 15 amino acids. Trimming left V 1 base short and J 1 base short, with 9 bases between. CDR3 sequence (DNA): TGTGCCAGCAGCTTGTATCTAGGGTCCTACAATGAGCAGTTCTTC. It yields the protein CASSLYLGSYNEQFF.

The DNA of the CDR3 is TGTGCCAGCAGTTCCCCGTTCACAGATACGCAGTATTTT. It is translated as CASSSPFTDTQYF. The rearrangement uses TRBV6-5 and TRBJ2-3; no clear D gene. V was cut by 4 bases and J by 2 bases, with 7 bases left in between. The CDR3 consists of 13 residues. CDR1 and CDR2 (germline): MNHEY, SVGAGI.

Note on this clone: This same CDR3 is encoded by further DNA sequences in the sample. The chain couples TRBV5-6 to TRBJ1-1; D possibly corresponds to TRBD1 (6 bases). The germline V and J ends were trimmed by 0 bases and 8 bases, with 14 bases remaining between them. Per the germline V gene, CDR1 is SGHDT and CDR2 is YYEEEE. CDR3 size: 14 residues. CDR3 protein: CASSLGTGKGEAFF. CDR3 DNA sequence: TGTGCCAGCAGCTTGGGCACAGGGAAGGGCGAAGCTTTCTTT.

The V and J genes are TRBV30 and TRBJ2-3; D possibly corresponds to TRBD2 (6 bases). Germline CDR1 reads GTSNPN; CDR2 reads SVGIG (reference sequence). CDR3 length: 14 residues. V lost 0 bases and J lost 6, with 13 bases in between. CDR3 protein: CAWSVQGGRDTQYF. CDR3 nucleotide sequence: TGTGCCTGGAGTGTGCAAGGAGGGAGGGATACGCAGTATTTT.

This rearrangement joins TRBV4-1 to TRBJ1-1; no firm D call. The length of the CDR3 is 13 residues. The germline CDR1 and CDR2 sequences are MGHRA and YSYEKL. V lost 1 base and J 4 bases, leaving 7 bases between the germline ends. The CDR3 DNA follows: TGCGCCAGCAGCCAAGCTTGGGGCACTGAAGCTTTCTTT. It encodes CASSQAWGTEAFF.

The chain joins TRBV2 to TRBJ1-3; 8 bases fit TRBD1. Trimming cost V 4 bases and J 0 bases; bases outside gene matches: 2. The CDR3 covers 15 residues. CDR1 and CDR2 from the germline V gene are SNHLY and FYNNEI. CDR3 DNA sequence: TGTGCCAGCAGTGCTGACAGGGGCTCTGGAAACACCATATATTTT. As protein: CASSADRGSGNTIYF.

This chain uses TRBV9 with TRBJ1-1, with D maybe TRBD1 (6 bases). V was clipped by 1 base and J by 3 bases, with 10 bases between them. Per germline, CDR1 SGDLS and CDR2 YYNGEE. CDR3 length equals 14 residues. For the CDR3, the DNA is TGTGCCAGCAGCGTAACCGGGGGGCACACTGAAGCTTTCTTT. Translating gives CASSVTGGHTEAFF.

The chain joins TRBV6-6 to TRBJ1-2; D possibly corresponds to TRBD1 (6 bases). V lost 6 bases and J 4 bases, leaving 15 bases between the germline ends. The CDR3 has 14 amino acids. Germline CDR1 is MNHNY and CDR2 is SVGAGI (reference sequence). CDR3 region: CASRTQGVFYGYTF. DNA of the CDR3: TGTGCCAGCAGGACACAGGGAGTTTTCTATGGCTACACCTTC.

The chain employs TRBV5-1 and TRBJ1-1, with TRBD1 matching 7 bases. Looked up from germline, CDR1 is SGHRS and CDR2 is YFSETQ. The CDR3 runs 17 residues. After removal of 2 bases from V and 0 bases from J, the junction contained 10 bases not matched to a gene. DNA of the CDR3: TGCGCCAGCAGCTTAGGACAGGCAGGCATCATGAACACTGAAGCTTTCTTT. It codes for CASSLGQAGIMNTEAFF. Variable domain in full (rest from reference TRBV5-1 and TRBJ1-1): KAGVTQTPRYLIKTRGQQVTLSCSPISGHRSVSWYQQTPGQGLQFLFEYFSETQRNKGNFPGRFSGRQFSNSRSEMNVSTLELGDSALYLCASSLGQAGIMNTEAFFGQGTRLTVV.

The chain has TRBV7-2 and TRBJ1-2, with 8 positions matching TRBD1. Germline V CDR1 and CDR2: SGHTA, FQGNSA. There are 15 residues in the CDR3. V trimming: 5 bases; J trimming: 8 bases; junction bases outside the gene matches: 13. CDR3 DNA sequence: TGTGCCAGCAGCGGAGGGACAGGAGCAACGGTCGGCTACACCTTC. Residues: CASSGGTGATVGYTF. Using reference TRBV7-2 and TRBJ1-2 for the parts outside the CDR3, the full variable domain is GAGVSQSPSNKVTEKGKDVELRCDPISGHTALYWYRQSLGQGLEFLIYFQGNSAPDKSGLPSDRFSAERTGGSVSTLTIQRTQQEDSAVYLCASSGGTGATVGYTFGSGTRLTVV.

The chain combines TRBV27 with TRBJ2-6, with D unclear. The CDR3 is made up of 17 amino acids. CDR1 MNHEY and CDR2 SMNVEV come from the germline V gene (reference sequence). V shed 4 bases and J shed 0 bases, with 13 bases lying between them. Written as DNA, the CDR3 is TGTGCCAGCAGTTCTGTCCGCACCTACTCTGGGGCCAACGTCCTGACTTTC. This translates into CASSSVRTYSGANVLTF.

The gene calls are TRBV11-3 and TRBJ1-1; D is unresolved. In germline, CDR1 is SGHNT, CDR2 YENEEA. V was trimmed by 0 bases and J by 1 base, leaving 3 bases between them. The CDR3 covers 13 residues. CDR3 DNA: TGTGCCAGCAGCTTAGATCAGAACACTGAAGCTTTCTTT. Its translation is CASSLDQNTEAFF. Complete variable domain (other parts from reference TRBV11-3 and TRBJ1-1): EAGVVQSPRYKIIEKKQPVAFWCNPISGHNTLYWYLQNLGQGPELLIRYENEEAVDDSQLPKDRFSAERLKGVDSTLKIQPAELGDSAVYLCASSLDQNTEAFFGQGTRLTVV.

The chain carries TRBV7-8 and TRBJ1-4, with a tentative D call TRBD1 (6 bases). The germline CDR1 and CDR2 sequences are SGHVS and FQNEAQ. The CDR3 consists of 14 residues. Trimming removed 0 bases from V and 7 bases from J, with 9 bases in between. CDR3 sequence reads: CASSLAGAREKLFF. The CDR3 bases are TGTGCCAGCAGCTTAGCGGGGGCCCGTGAAAAACTGTTTTTT. Complete variable domain (other parts from reference TRBV7-8 and TRBJ1-4): GAGVSQSPRYKVAKRGQDVALRCDPISGHVSLFWYQQALGQGPEFLTYFQNEAQLDKSGLPSDRFFAERPEGSVSTLKIQRTQQEDSAVYLCASSLAGAREKLFFGSGTQLSVL.

The chain employs TRBV5-4 and TRBJ1-1; D ambiguous. Germline-derived CDR1 and CDR2 are SGHNT and YYREEE (reference sequence). Trimming pared 2 bases from V and 6 bases from J, leaving 11 bases between. The CDR3 runs to 13 residues. The CDR3 region has the DNA TGTGCCAGCAGCTTCGGTAATACTCCTGAAGCTTTCTTT. It specifies CASSFGNTPEAFF.

The chain is built from TRBV5-6 and TRBJ1-5, with 9 nucleotides matching TRBD1. The CDR3 contains 16 residues. Germline V gives CDR1 SGHDT, CDR2 YYEEEE. V was pared by 0 bases and J by 5 bases, with 6 bases of the junction left unmatched. Here the CDR3 reads CASSLGPGQGYQPQHF. The CDR3 coding sequence is TGTGCCAGCAGCTTGGGACCGGGACAGGGATATCAGCCCCAGCATTTT.

CDR3 amino acids: CASSLRGAYEQFF. The CDR3 DNA reads TGTGCCAGCAGCTTAAGGGGGGCCTATGAGCAGTTCTTC. The V gene is TRBV7-2, the J gene TRBJ2-1, with D perhaps assigned TRBD1 or TRBD2 (6 bases each). Trimming removed 2 bases at V and 8 bases at J, with 10 bases between. Germline V CDR1 and CDR2: SGHTA, FQGNSA. The CDR3 has 13 residues. The full variable domain, rest sourced from reference TRBV7-2 and TRBJ2-1, is GAGVSQSPSNKVTEKGKDVELRCDPISGHTALYWYRQSLGQGLEFLIYFQGNSAPDKSGLPSDRFSAERTGGSVSTLTIQRTQQEDSAVYLCASSLRGAYEQFFGPGTRLTVL.

This chain uses TRBV21-1 with TRBJ1-1; the D call in the table, TRBD1, was not verified against the DNA. TRBV21-1 is listed as a pseudogene. This CDR3 is 14 amino acids long. In DNA, the CDR3 is TGTGCCAGCAGCAAAACAAGGGGGAGTACTGAAGCTTTCTTT. Translation gives CASSKTRGSTEAFF.

V and J are TRBV6-1 and TRBJ2-7, with 9 bases aligning to TRBD1. The germline V gene has CDR1 MNHNS and CDR2 SASEGT. CDR3 length equals 15 residues. V lost 10 bases to trimming and J lost 1 base; unmatched junction nucleotides: 11. In DNA, the CDR3 is TGTGCCACAAACCCGGGACAGGGTGGTTCCTACGAGCAGTACTTC. Its protein product is CATNPGQGGSYEQYF.

V and J are TRBV19 and TRBJ1-2; no clear D gene. Per germline, CDR1 LNHDA and CDR2 SQIVND (reference sequence). The V end was cut by 5 bases, the J end by 11 bases, with 15 bases between. The CDR3 sequence is 12 residues long. CDR3 DNA: TGTGCCAGTAGTCGGACCCCTCGAGAGTACACCTTC. Translated, it gives CASSRTPREYTF.

V and J are TRBV4-3 and TRBJ2-1; weak D call: TRBD2 (5 bases). The ends were cut back, 0 bases at V and 0 bases at J, with 9 bases in the middle. The length of the CDR3 is 16 residues. The germline V gene has CDR1 LGHNA and CDR2 YSLEER. Here the CDR3 reads CASSQEGAGSYNEQFF. CDR3 in DNA: TGCGCCAGCAGCCAAGAGGGAGCTGGCTCCTACAATGAGCAGTTCTTC.

The rearrangement joins TRBV11-2 to TRBJ2-7; TRBD2 aligns across 7 bases. With 6 bases clipped from V and 0 bases from J, the junction kept 17 bases outside the gene matches. The CDR3 loop spans 18 amino acids. Germline CDR1 reads SGHAT; CDR2 reads FQNNGV. CDR3 nucleotide sequence: TGTGCCAGCAGGGAGGCAGGGAGGGCACAGCTAAGCTCCTACGAGCAGTACTTC. It is translated as CASREAGRAQLSSYEQYF.